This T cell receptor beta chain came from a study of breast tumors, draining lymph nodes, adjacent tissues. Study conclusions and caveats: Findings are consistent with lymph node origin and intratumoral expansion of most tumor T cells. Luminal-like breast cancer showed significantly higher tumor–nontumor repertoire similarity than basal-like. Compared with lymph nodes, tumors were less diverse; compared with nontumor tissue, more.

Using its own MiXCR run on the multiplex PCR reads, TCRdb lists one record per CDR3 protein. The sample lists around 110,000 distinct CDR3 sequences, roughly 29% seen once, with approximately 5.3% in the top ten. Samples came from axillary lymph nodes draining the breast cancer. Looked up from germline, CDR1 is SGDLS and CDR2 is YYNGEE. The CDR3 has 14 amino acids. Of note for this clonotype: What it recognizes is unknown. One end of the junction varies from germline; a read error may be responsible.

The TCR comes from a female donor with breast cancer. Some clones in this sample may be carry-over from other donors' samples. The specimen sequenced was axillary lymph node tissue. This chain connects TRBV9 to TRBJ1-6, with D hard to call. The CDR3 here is CASRFGDANSPLPF. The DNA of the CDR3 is TGTGCCAGCAGGTTTGGAGACGCGAATTCACCCCTCCCCTTT.